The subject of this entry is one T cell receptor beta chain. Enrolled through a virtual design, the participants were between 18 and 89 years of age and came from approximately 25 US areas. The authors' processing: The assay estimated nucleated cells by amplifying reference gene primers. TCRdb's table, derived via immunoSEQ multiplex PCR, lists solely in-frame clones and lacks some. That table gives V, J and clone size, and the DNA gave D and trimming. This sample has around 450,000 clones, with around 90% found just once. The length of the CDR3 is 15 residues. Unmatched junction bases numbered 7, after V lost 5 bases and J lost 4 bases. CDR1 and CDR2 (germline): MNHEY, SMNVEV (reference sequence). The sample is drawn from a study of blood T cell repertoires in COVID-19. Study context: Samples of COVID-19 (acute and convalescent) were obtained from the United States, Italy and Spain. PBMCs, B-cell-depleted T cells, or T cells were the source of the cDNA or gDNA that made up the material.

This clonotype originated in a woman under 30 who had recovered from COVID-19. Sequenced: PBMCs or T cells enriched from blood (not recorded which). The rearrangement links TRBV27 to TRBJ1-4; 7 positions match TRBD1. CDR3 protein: CASSTEGQYNEKLFF. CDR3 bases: TGTGCCAGCAGTACTGAGGGACAGTATAATGAAAAACTGTTTTTT.